One and the same sample provided the 15 T cell receptor beta chains below, sequenced in a study of shared T cell receptors in the human thymus. This table comes from immunoSEQ multiplex PCR, and its TCRdb copy is limited to in-frame clones, with some not included. The sample holds some 760,000 clones, 80% to 90% seen once. A further study also used this sample, focusing on human thymus T cells.

The sequencing input was thymocytes. These receptors originate from a girl less than two years old with a congenital heart defect.

The chain is built from TRBV5-6 and TRBJ1-2; D not resolved. This CDR3 region has 16 residues. Looked up from germline, CDR1 is SGHDT and CDR2 is YYEEEE. V was pared by 1 base and J by 6 bases, with 19 bases between. The CDR3 DNA sequence: TGTGCCAGCAGCTTGATATGTAGGACGGCGGAGGATGGCTACACCTTC. Its translation is CASSLICRTAEDGYTF.

The chain is built from TRBV19 and TRBJ2-1; TRBD1 matches at 8 bases. Germline V gene sequence: CDR1 LNHDA, CDR2 SQIVND (reference sequence). The CDR3 loop spans 17 amino acids. V lost 6 bases to trimming and J lost 5 bases; unmatched junction nucleotides: 15. The CDR3: CASRGRKRQGWDNEQFF. CDR3 nucleotide sequence: TGTGCCAGTAGGGGGCGAAAACGACAGGGGTGGGACAATGAGCAGTTCTTC.

The sample holds a few counts of this clone. The rearrangement uses TRBV5-1 and TRBJ1-2, with a weak D call TRBD1 (6 bases). V lost 4 bases to trimming and J lost 5 bases, with 15 bases between them. CDR3 length equals 14 residues. The germline V gene has CDR1 SGHRS and CDR2 YFSETQ. CDR3 residues: CASSHYREGYGYTF. The CDR3, as DNA: TGCGCCAGCAGCCACTACAGGGAAGGGTATGGCTACACCTTC.

This chain connects TRBV11-2 to TRBJ1-2, with a weak D call TRBD1 (6 bases). Trimming cost V 5 bases and J 6 bases, with 16 bases left between them. Germline CDR1 and CDR2: SGHAT and FQNNGV. This CDR3 is built from 14 residues. The CDR3 region is CASSHSSGVNGYTF. In nucleotides, the CDR3 is TGTGCCAGCAGCCATTCATCAGGGGTTAATGGCTACACCTTC.

This clone was counted a few times. The rearrangement uses TRBV6-5 and TRBJ2-1, with 7 nucleotides matching TRBD2. The V and J ends lost 6 bases and 10 bases, in that order; junction bases with no gene match: 6. The CDR3 consists of 12 residues. The germline CDR1 and CDR2 sequences are MNHEY and SVGAGI. The CDR3 DNA sequence: TGTGCCAGCAGCTATCAGCGGGGAGAGCAGTTCTTC. This codes for CASSYQRGEQFF.

V usage is TRBV11-1 and J usage is TRBJ2-7; TRBD2 might be the D (6 bases). The V end lost 5 bases, the J end lost 1 base, and 18 bases lay between the germline ends. The CDR3 totals 16 residues. Germline V CDR1 and CDR2: SGHAT, FQDESV (reference sequence). The CDR3 here is CASSPYPAGPSYEQYF. CDR3 in DNA: TGTGCCAGCAGCCCATATCCCGCGGGACCGTCCTACGAGCAGTACTTC.

The V and J genes are TRBV14 and TRBJ2-7; the D gene is possibly TRBD2 (5 bases). Trimming pared 5 bases from V and 3 bases from J, leaving 26 bases between. Germline loops: CDR1 SGHDN, CDR2 FVKESK. This CDR3 contains 18 residues. CDR3 DNA: TGTGCCAGCAGCTCAAACCACTCCTCGGGGTCCCTCTACTACGAGCAGTACTTC. Translating gives CASSSNHSSGSLYYEQYF.

This chain uses TRBV7-2 with TRBJ1-3; D remains ambiguous. CDR1 SGHTA and CDR2 FQGNSA come from the germline V gene. Trimming left V 1 base short and J 4 bases short, with 20 bases between. The CDR3 contains 18 residues. The CDR3 DNA is TGTGCCAGCAGCTTAGAACGCGGCGTTGAGGCCCTCGGAAACACCATATATTTT. Translating gives CASSLERGVEALGNTIYF.

This clone showed up just a few times. CDR3 bases: TGTGCCAGCAGTTTATGCTGTGAGGGAATGCAAGCGACGGATTCACCCCTCCACTTT. Protein: CASSLCCEGMQATDSPLHF. The chain joins TRBV28 to TRBJ1-6; no firm D call. This CDR3 is built from 19 residues. The V gene's germline CDR1 is MDHEN and CDR2 SYDVKM. V shed 0 bases and J shed 8 bases, with 23 bases lying between them.

V and J are TRBV27 and TRBJ2-5, with D unclear. The CDR3 covers 13 residues. Trimming cost V 4 bases and J 2 bases, with 8 bases left between them. CDR1 is MNHEY and CDR2 is SMNVEV in the germline V gene (reference sequence). The CDR3 nucleotides read TGTGCCAGCAGTTGGCGGCCGCAAGAGACCCAGTACTTC. This translates into CASSWRPQETQYF.

In its sample, this clone was seen once. The same CDR3 also results from other DNA sequences found in this sample. The rearrangement links TRBV7-9 to TRBJ1-2, with TRBD1 identical over 7 bases. Germline CDR1 reads SEHNR; CDR2 reads FQNEAQ (reference sequence). The CDR3 covers 13 residues. After removal of 3 bases from V and 5 bases from J, the junction contained 3 bases not matched to a gene. The CDR3 DNA follows: TGTGCCAGCAGCTTTCGGGACAGTTATGGCTACACCTTC. Translating it yields CASSFRDSYGYTF.

The rearrangement joins TRBV5-1 to TRBJ1-6; TRBD1 agrees at 7 bases. There are 14 residues in the CDR3. With 4 bases clipped from V and 13 bases from J, the junction kept 11 bases outside the gene matches. Germline CDR1 and CDR2: SGHRS and YFSETQ. CDR3 sequence: CASSRGTEDTPLHF. CDR3 coding DNA: TGCGCCAGCAGCAGAGGGACAGAAGATACGCCCCTCCACTTT.

This clone has more than one count but fewer than ten. J is TRBJ1-1 and V is TRBV7-9, with a tentative D call TRBD1 (6 bases). This CDR3 is 12 amino acids long. Trimming removed 6 bases at V and 8 bases at J, with 13 bases between. Germline values: CDR1 SEHNR, CDR2 FQNEAQ (reference sequence). This CDR3 reads CASRQTGNEAFF. In DNA, the CDR3 is TGTGCCAGCAGACAGACAGGAAACGAAGCTTTCTTT.

The rearrangement uses TRBV19 and TRBJ1-5; 7 bases are shared with TRBD1. The J segment lost 0 bases and the V segment lost 4 bases, leaving 15 bases of the junction unmatched. This CDR3 region has 19 residues. Germline-derived CDR1 and CDR2 are LNHDA and SQIVND (reference sequence). CDR3 in amino acids: CASSTADRSGVYSNQPQHF. The DNA of the CDR3 is TGTGCCAGTAGTACCGCGGACAGGTCAGGGGTCTATAGCAATCAGCCCCAGCATTTT.

The J gene is TRBJ1-1, the V gene TRBV4-1, with D possibly being TRBD1 (5 bases). The CDR3 spans 17 residues. V lost 0 bases to trimming and J lost 0 bases, with 14 bases between them. The germline CDR1 and CDR2 sequences are MGHRA and YSYEKL. CDR3 bases: TGCGCCAGCAGCCAAGAGGGGCAGGGTATCATGAACACTGAAGCTTTCTTT. Translated: CASSQEGQGIMNTEAFF.